The 5 T cell receptor beta chains presented below share a single source sample, sequenced in a study of shared clonotypes between healthy human individuals. TCRdb keeps only in-frame clones here, not all; method: immunoSEQ multiplex PCR. Among about 1.1 million clones listed, around three quarters were seen once. Material: memory CD4+ T cells from PBMCs. The subset here: CD45RA-negative fraction. These receptors all come from a man aged 18 to 30 in good health. Some clones in this sample may be carry-over from other donors' samples.

J is TRBJ2-7 and V is TRBV10-3; 7 bases are a match to TRBD1. The germline V gene encodes CDR1 ENHRY and CDR2 SYGVKD. After removal of 4 bases from V and 0 bases from J, the junction contained 12 bases not matched to a gene. The CDR3 has 17 residues. In DNA, the CDR3 is TGTGCCATCAGTGGGGAAATTGGGACAGCTCACTCCTACGAGCAGTACTTC. It is translated as CAISGEIGTAHSYEQYF.

This clone was picked up a small number of times. The junction departs from germline at one end; a sequencing error may be responsible. The rearrangement joins TRBV5-1 to TRBJ2-7, with D possibly being TRBD1 (6 bases). CDR3 length equals 14 residues. The germline V gene encodes CDR1 SGHRS and CDR2 YFSETQ. CDR3 nucleotide sequence: TGCGCCAGCAGGTTGGATCCAGGGGTAAAGGAGCAGTACTTC. It is translated as CASRLDPGVKEQYF.

As DNA, the CDR3 is TGTGCCAGCAGTGAAATCACCTACGCTGGAAACACCATATATTTT. Translating gives CASSEITYAGNTIYF. The chain links TRBV6-1 to TRBJ1-3; no clear D gene. Germline lookup yields CDR1 MNHNS and CDR2 SASEGT. Trimming stripped 2 bases from V and 2 bases from J, with 10 bases between. The CDR3 sequence is 15 residues long.

This sequence joins TRBV4-3 and TRBJ1-5; D gene ambiguous. Germline CDR1 LGHNA, CDR2 YSLEER. Trimming pared 4 bases from V and 3 bases from J, leaving 10 bases between. This CDR3 has 14 residues. CDR3 protein: CASSLHWINQPQHF. The CDR3 DNA reads as TGCGCCAGCAGCCTCCACTGGATCAATCAGCCCCAGCATTTT.

Note on this clone: The sample contains more than one DNA sequence encoding this CDR3. The V gene is TRBV29-1, the J gene TRBJ2-7; the D gene is possibly TRBD1 (6 bases). The CDR3 is made up of 12 amino acids. V was clipped by 4 bases and J by 2 bases, with 9 bases between them. Germline assignment: CDR1 SQVTM and CDR2 ANQGSEA. CDR3 sequence: CSVARGAYEQYF. The CDR3 nucleotides read TGCAGCGTTGCCAGGGGCGCCTACGAGCAGTACTTC.